This is a list of T cell receptor beta chains from one sample in a study of blood T cell repertoires in COVID-19. The table came from immunoSEQ multiplex PCR; TCRdb's copy has only in-frame clones and leaves some out. The sample contains 110,000 or so clones, roughly 84% of which appear only once. Sequenced material: peripheral blood. The source of these receptors is a woman in her 40s with acute or convalescent COVID-19. The CDR3 runs from the conserved cysteine through the conserved F or W. The order of the fields is CDR3 length, V gene, J gene, D gene, CDR3 protein. The D gene is left open where the match is weak.

CDR3 length: 14; V gene: TRBV29-1; J gene: TRBJ1-2; D gene: .; CDR3 protein: CSVVPVKGLLGYTF
CDR3 length: 14; V gene: TRBV19; J gene: TRBJ2-6; D gene: .; CDR3 protein: CASSGDSGANVLTF
CDR3 length: 14; V gene: TRBV5-4; J gene: TRBJ1-2; D gene: TRBD1; CDR3 protein: CASSLQDRERGYTF
CDR3 length: 19; V gene: TRBV18; J gene: TRBJ1-3; D gene: TRBD1; CDR3 protein: CASSPTPPTGSNSGNTIYF
CDR3 length: 14; V gene: TRBV30; J gene: TRBJ1-3; D gene: .; CDR3 protein: CAWSPAAGGNTIYF
CDR3 length: 18; V gene: TRBV4-2; J gene: TRBJ2-3; D gene: TRBD1; CDR3 protein: CASSQIERTGVPTDTQYF
CDR3 length: 12; V gene: TRBV9; J gene: TRBJ1-1; D gene: .; CDR3 protein: CASSIGDTEAFF
CDR3 length: 13; V gene: TRBV2; J gene: TRBJ1-1; D gene: .; CDR3 protein: CASSEGQRTEAFF
CDR3 length: 15; V gene: TRBV18; J gene: TRBJ2-7; D gene: TRBD1; CDR3 protein: CASSPRTGDSYEQYF
CDR3 length: 9; V gene: TRBV5-3; J gene: TRBJ1-1; D gene: .; CDR3 protein: CASEAEAFF
CDR3 length: 12; V gene: TRBV5-8; J gene: TRBJ1-2; D gene: TRBD1; CDR3 protein: CAAPAGGYGYTF
CDR3 length: 17; V gene: TRBV5-1; J gene: TRBJ2-3; D gene: TRBD2; CDR3 protein: CASSLESGGANTDTQYF
CDR3 length: 11; V gene: TRBV19; J gene: TRBJ2-2; D gene: .; CDR3 protein: CASRYTGEPFF
CDR3 length: 17; V gene: TRBV19; J gene: TRBJ2-3; D gene: TRBD1; CDR3 protein: CASSTLLPGTGADTQYF
CDR3 length: 14; V gene: TRBV7-2; J gene: TRBJ1-5; D gene: .; CDR3 protein: CASSLEAGNQPQHF
CDR3 length: 14; V gene: TRBV6-2/TRBV6-3; J gene: TRBJ1-2; D gene: TRBD1; CDR3 protein: CASSYGQGIYGYTF
CDR3 length: 12; V gene: TRBV6-5; J gene: TRBJ1-2; D gene: .; CDR3 protein: CASSTVNYGYTF
CDR3 length: 14; V gene: TRBV19; J gene: TRBJ2-3; D gene: .; CDR3 protein: CASSVTGSTDTQYF
CDR3 length: 18; V gene: TRBV9; J gene: TRBJ2-3; D gene: TRBD1; CDR3 protein: CASSVPTGGSSSTDTQYF
CDR3 length: 17; V gene: TRBV2; J gene: TRBJ2-3; D gene: TRBD2; CDR3 protein: CASSDAMGTRGTDTQYF
CDR3 length: 15; V gene: TRBV6-1; J gene: TRBJ1-5; D gene: .; CDR3 protein: CASSEGSTSNQPQHF
CDR3 length: 13; V gene: TRBV12-3/TRBV12-4; J gene: TRBJ2-7; D gene: .; CDR3 protein: CASSLTESYEQYF
CDR3 length: 15; V gene: TRBV7-2; J gene: TRBJ2-1; D gene: .; CDR3 protein: CASSSRRPQANEQFF
CDR3 length: 15; V gene: TRBV18; J gene: TRBJ2-7; D gene: TRBD2; CDR3 protein: CASNRAGGPVDEQYF
CDR3 length: 17; V gene: TRBV4-3; J gene: TRBJ2-2; D gene: TRBD2; CDR3 protein: CASSLGRGNENTGELFF
CDR3 length: 13; V gene: TRBV5-6; J gene: TRBJ1-1; D gene: .; CDR3 protein: CASSLAGNTEAFF
CDR3 length: 15; V gene: TRBV6-5; J gene: TRBJ1-1; D gene: .; CDR3 protein: CASSYSVAGNTEAFF
CDR3 length: 15; V gene: TRBV25-1; J gene: TRBJ1-1; D gene: TRBD1; CDR3 protein: CASSPRDRTVAEAFF
CDR3 length: 15; V gene: TRBV2; J gene: TRBJ2-1; D gene: TRBD1; CDR3 protein: CASRNRDSTTDEQFF
CDR3 length: 13; V gene: TRBV2; J gene: TRBJ1-4; D gene: .; CDR3 protein: CASSGGALEKLFF
CDR3 length: 19; V gene: TRBV21-1; J gene: TRBJ2-1; D gene: .; CDR3 protein: CASSACGDRARSWANEQFF
CDR3 length: 13; V gene: TRBV7-9; J gene: TRBJ1-1; D gene: .; CDR3 protein: CASSLPGTSEAFF
CDR3 length: 14; V gene: TRBV5-4; J gene: TRBJ2-7; D gene: .; CDR3 protein: CASSPQGKFYEQYF
CDR3 length: 13; V gene: TRBV6-5; J gene: TRBJ1-2; D gene: .; CDR3 protein: CASSYSRDYGYTF
CDR3 length: 15; V gene: TRBV7-8; J gene: TRBJ1-4; D gene: .; CDR3 protein: CASSPRWGTNEKLFF
CDR3 length: 14; V gene: TRBV6-2/TRBV6-3; J gene: TRBJ1-5; D gene: TRBD1; CDR3 protein: CASSYKGGTQPQHF
CDR3 length: 15; V gene: TRBV9; J gene: TRBJ2-3; D gene: TRBD1; CDR3 protein: CASSPWGQGADTQYF
CDR3 length: 13; V gene: TRBV9; J gene: TRBJ2-1; D gene: .; CDR3 protein: CASSGPGDNEQFF
CDR3 length: 16; V gene: TRBV6-6; J gene: TRBJ1-5; D gene: TRBD1; CDR3 protein: CASSYSDRDSNQPQHF
CDR3 length: 13; V gene: TRBV27; J gene: TRBJ1-2; D gene: TRBD1; CDR3 protein: CASSSFDRGAYTF
CDR3 length: 13; V gene: TRBV6-5; J gene: TRBJ2-7; D gene: TRBD1; CDR3 protein: CASWGQLALEQYF
CDR3 length: 13; V gene: TRBV10-3; J gene: TRBJ2-2; D gene: .; CDR3 protein: CAISEQNTGELFF
CDR3 length: 13; V gene: TRBV5-1; J gene: TRBJ2-3; D gene: .; CDR3 protein: CASSRLGTDTQYF
CDR3 length: 13; V gene: TRBV18; J gene: TRBJ2-7; D gene: .; CDR3 protein: CASSQEGYYEQYF
CDR3 length: 14; V gene: TRBV15; J gene: TRBJ2-5; D gene: TRBD2; CDR3 protein: CATSRGDYGETQYF
CDR3 length: 18; V gene: TRBV30; J gene: TRBJ2-7; D gene: .; CDR3 protein: CAWSVLVGGPGNFHEQYF
CDR3 length: 15; V gene: TRBV5-1; J gene: TRBJ1-1; D gene: .; CDR3 protein: CASSLVGPLNTEAFF
CDR3 length: 13; V gene: TRBV7-9; J gene: TRBJ1-6; D gene: .; CDR3 protein: CASSSEARTPLHF
CDR3 length: 15; V gene: TRBV7-8; J gene: TRBJ2-6; D gene: TRBD1; CDR3 protein: CASSLTGAGANVLTF
CDR3 length: 16; V gene: TRBV29-1; J gene: TRBJ1-2; D gene: TRBD1; CDR3 protein: CRQLWATGTGESGYTF
CDR3 length: 17; V gene: TRBV19; J gene: TRBJ1-2; D gene: .; CDR3 protein: CASSIDRTNRGGNGYTF
CDR3 length: 12; V gene: TRBV7-2; J gene: TRBJ2-5; D gene: .; CDR3 protein: CASSSPQRTQYF
CDR3 length: 15; V gene: TRBV30; J gene: TRBJ1-4; D gene: .; CDR3 protein: CAWSVSPGGGEKLFF